A single sample is the source of the 8 T cell receptor beta chains below, sequenced in a study of T cells in women clearing cervical HPV infection. The repertoire was sequenced with immunoSEQ multiplex PCR; TCRdb's copy has only in-frame clones and lacks some. This sample's table has 25,000 to 30,000 clones. Material for sequencing was blood buffy coat. These receptors originate from a woman between 18 and 70 years old with a cervical HPV16 infection that either progressed to CIN3+ or cleared (not recorded which).

On this clone: The DNA ends 3 residues before the CDR3 does, and the rest of the CDR3 is filled in from the germline J gene. V and J are TRBV19 and TRBJ2-1; D is perhaps TRBD1 (6 bases). Germline CDR1 and CDR2: LNHDA and SQIVND (reference sequence). Trimming left V 5 bases short and J 7 bases short, with 18 bases between. The CDR3 is made up of 15 amino acids. The CDR3: CASSHPGDLKNEQFF. The covered CDR3 bases are TGTGCCAGTAGTCACCCAGGGGACCTTAAGAATGAG.

Remarks on this clone: The read halts 3 residues ahead of the CDR3 end, with the missing end drawn from the germline J gene. V and J are TRBV10-3 and TRBJ1-4; D gene unclear. Germline values: CDR1 ENHRY, CDR2 SYGVKD. The CDR3 has 14 amino acids. V lost 3 bases and J 4 bases, leaving 9 bases between the germline ends. The sequenced CDR3 bases are TGTGCCATCAGTGAAGGTCCGAATAATGAAAAA. Encoded protein: CAISEGPNNEK. The full CDR3 sequence reads CAISEGPNNEKLFF.

This clone ranks as medium-sized in terms of frequency. Read sequence stops 3 residues before the CDR3 end, and the germline J gene provides the missing end. The rearrangement links TRBV19 to TRBJ2-3, with D perhaps matching TRBD2 (5 bases). Per germline, CDR1 LNHDA and CDR2 SQIVND (reference sequence). Trimming pared 5 bases from V and 6 bases from J, leaving 15 bases between. This CDR3 has 14 amino acids. CDR3 bases read: TGTGCCAGTAGTTCCACCGCCCGGGGTGATACG. Its protein product is CASSSTARGDT. The complete CDR3 reads CASSSTARGDTQYF.

A word on this clone: The read falls 3 residues short of the CDR3 end, and the missing part is taken from the germline J gene. V gene TRBV7-3 combines with J gene TRBJ2-3, with D possibly TRBD1 on 6 matching bases. The germline gives CDR1 SGHTA, CDR2 FQGTGA. V lost 5 bases and J 5 bases, leaving 14 bases between the germline ends. The CDR3 is 14 residues long. Here the CDR3 reads CASSQGSVRDTQYF. The part of the CDR3 DNA that was read is TGTGCCAGCAGCCAGGGGTCCGTCAGAGATACG.

Concerning this clone: The CDR3 end lies 3 residues beyond the end of the read and is filled in from the germline J gene. The J gene is TRBJ1-5, the V gene TRBV6-4; 9 nucleotides match TRBD1. CDR3 size: 18 residues. The germline gives CDR1 MRHNA, CDR2 SNTAGT. With 2 bases clipped from V and 1 base from J, the junction kept 9 bases outside the gene matches. The CDR3 DNA, read in part, is TGTGCCAGCAGTGACCCAGGGACAGGGAAGAAGAGCAATCAGCCC. The encoded protein is CASSDPGTGKKSNQP. In full, the CDR3 reads CASSDPGTGKKSNQPQHF.

Comments on this clone: The read is 3 residues too short to cover the CDR3 end, so that end is filled in from the germline J gene. This chain connects TRBV20-1 to TRBJ2-5; 11 nucleotides line up with TRBD2. Germline CDR1 and CDR2: DFQATT and SNEGSKA (reference sequence). The V gene end was trimmed by 5 bases and the J gene end by 3 bases; junction bases not matched to a gene: 2. The CDR3 spans 13 residues. CDR3 sequence reads: CSALAGGEETQYF. The sequenced CDR3 bases are TGCAGTGCTTTAGCGGGGGGGGAAGAGACC.

The CDR3 reads CSATTSLDEQFF. CDR3 bases read: TGCAGTGCTACCACTAGCCTCGATGAG. This chain uses TRBV20-1 with TRBJ2-1, with D possibly matching TRBD2 (6 bases). The read ends 3 residues early relative to the CDR3; the germline J gene fills the gap. Germline V lookup: CDR1 DFQATT, CDR2 SNEGSKA (reference sequence). Trimming removed 4 bases from V and 8 bases from J, with 12 bases in between. The CDR3 loop spans 12 amino acids.

Comments on this clone: The CDR3 goes on 3 residues after the read ends, and that part is filled in from the germline J gene. The chain recombines TRBV5-1 with TRBJ2-5; D call uncertain. V dropped 1 base and J dropped 1 base, with 11 bases sitting between them. Germline assignment: CDR1 SGHRS and CDR2 YFSETQ. The CDR3 totals 15 residues. CDR3 loop: CASSLSTDLQETQYF. The DNA read from the CDR3 is TGCGCCAGCAGCTTGTCCACAGACCTCCAAGAGACC. Combining the CDR3 with reference TRBV5-1 and TRBJ2-5 gives the whole variable domain KAGVTQTPRYLIKTRGQQVTLSCSPISGHRSVSWYQQTPGQGLQFLFEYFSETQRNKGNFPGRFSGRQFSNSRSEMNVSTLELGDSALYLCASSLSTDLQETQYFGPGTRLLVL.